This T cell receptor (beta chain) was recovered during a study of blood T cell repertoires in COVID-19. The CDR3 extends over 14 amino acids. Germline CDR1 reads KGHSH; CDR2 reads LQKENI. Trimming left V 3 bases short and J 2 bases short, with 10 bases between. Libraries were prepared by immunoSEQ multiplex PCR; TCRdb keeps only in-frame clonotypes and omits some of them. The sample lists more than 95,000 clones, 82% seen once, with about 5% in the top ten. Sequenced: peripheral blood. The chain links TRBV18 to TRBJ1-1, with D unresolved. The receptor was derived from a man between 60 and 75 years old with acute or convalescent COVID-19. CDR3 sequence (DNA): TGTGCCAGCTCACCGGGAGTCACCAACACTGAAGCTTTCTTT. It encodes CASSPGVTNTEAFF.